This T cell receptor beta chain was sequenced for a study of tumor T cells in aggressive B-cell lymphoma. TCRdb keeps only in-frame clones here, not all; method: immunoSEQ multiplex PCR. The sample has 3,500 or so clones, 86% seen once; the top ten hold under 6.5%. V gave up 6 bases and J gave up 5 bases; unmatched junction bases: 4. This CDR3 is built from 14 residues. Germline values: CDR1 MNHEY, CDR2 SMNVEV (reference sequence). The TCR sequence derives from an adult with diffuse large B cell lymphoma. The V call is TRBV27, the J call TRBJ2-3; 11 bases line up with TRBD2. The sequencing input was tumor tissue. This chain's CDR3 is CASRSSGRIDTQYF. DNA for the CDR3: TGTGCCAGCAGGTCTAGCGGGAGGATAGATACGCAGTATTTT.